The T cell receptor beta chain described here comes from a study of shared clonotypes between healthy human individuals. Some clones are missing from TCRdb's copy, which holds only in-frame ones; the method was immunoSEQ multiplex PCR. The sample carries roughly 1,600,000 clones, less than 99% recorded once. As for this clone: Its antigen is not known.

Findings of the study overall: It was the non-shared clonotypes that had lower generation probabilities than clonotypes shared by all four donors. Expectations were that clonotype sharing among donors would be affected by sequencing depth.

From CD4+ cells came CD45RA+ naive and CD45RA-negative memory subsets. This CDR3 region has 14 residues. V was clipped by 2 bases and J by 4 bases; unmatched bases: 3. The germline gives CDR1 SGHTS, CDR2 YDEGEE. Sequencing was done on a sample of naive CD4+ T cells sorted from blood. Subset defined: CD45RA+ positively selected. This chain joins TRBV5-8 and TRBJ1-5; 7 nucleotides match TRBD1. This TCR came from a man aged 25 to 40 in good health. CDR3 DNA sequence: TGTGCCAGCAGCTTAATGACAGGGAATCAGCCCCAGCATTTT. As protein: CASSLMTGNQPQHF.